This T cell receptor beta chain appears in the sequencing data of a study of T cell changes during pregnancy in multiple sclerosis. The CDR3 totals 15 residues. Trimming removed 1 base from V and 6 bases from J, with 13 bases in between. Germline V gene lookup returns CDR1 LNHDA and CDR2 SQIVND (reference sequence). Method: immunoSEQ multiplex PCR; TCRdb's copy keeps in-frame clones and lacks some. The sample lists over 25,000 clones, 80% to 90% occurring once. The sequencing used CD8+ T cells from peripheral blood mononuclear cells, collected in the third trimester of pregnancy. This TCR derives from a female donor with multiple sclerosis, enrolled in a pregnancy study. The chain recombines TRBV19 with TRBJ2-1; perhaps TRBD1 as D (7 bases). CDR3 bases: TGTGCCAGTAGTATAGGGGGCAGGGGGGTCAATGAGCAGTTCTTC. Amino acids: CASSIGGRGVNEQFF.